This T cell receptor (beta chain) is drawn from a study of CD8 T cells in Susac syndrome. An input of roughly 0.5 to 1 ug of RNA was subjected to reverse transcription using random hexamers. TCRdb passed the immunoSEQ multiplex PCR reads through MiXCR, listing each CDR3 protein once. The data contain about 210,000 distinct CDR3 sequences, 93% of them singletons. V lost 1 base and J lost 1; bases outside the gene matches: 4. Germline V gives CDR1 DFQATT, CDR2 SNEGSKA (reference sequence). The CDR3 extends over 15 amino acids. This sequence was found in a human donor in good health. Specimen: CD4+ T cells from PBMCs. The chain couples TRBV20-1 to TRBJ1-5; 7 nucleotides match TRBD1. The chain's CDR3 is CSARGQGWSNQPQHF. The CDR3 nucleotides are TGCAGTGCTAGAGGACAGGGATGGAGCAATCAGCCCCAGCATTTT.